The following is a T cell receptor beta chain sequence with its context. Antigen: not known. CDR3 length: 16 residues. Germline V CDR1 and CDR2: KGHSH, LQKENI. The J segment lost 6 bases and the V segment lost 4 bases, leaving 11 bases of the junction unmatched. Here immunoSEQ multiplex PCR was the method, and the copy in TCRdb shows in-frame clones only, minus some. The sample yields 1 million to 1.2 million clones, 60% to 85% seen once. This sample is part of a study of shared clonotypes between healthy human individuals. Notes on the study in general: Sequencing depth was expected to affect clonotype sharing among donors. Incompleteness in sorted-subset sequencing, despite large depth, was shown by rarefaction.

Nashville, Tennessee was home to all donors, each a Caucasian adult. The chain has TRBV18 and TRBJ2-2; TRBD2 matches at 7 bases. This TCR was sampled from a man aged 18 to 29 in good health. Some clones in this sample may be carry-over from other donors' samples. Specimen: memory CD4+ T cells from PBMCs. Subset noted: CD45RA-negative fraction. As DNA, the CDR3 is TGTGCCAGCTCACTCAATTGGCAGGCGGGGGCCGGGGAGCTGTTTTTT. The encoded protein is CASSLNWQAGAGELFF. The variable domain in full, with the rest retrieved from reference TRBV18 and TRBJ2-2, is NAGVMQNPRHLVRRRGQEARLRCSPMKGHSHVYWYRQLPEEGLKFMVYLQKENIIDESGMPKERFSAEFPKEGPSILRIQQVVRGDSAAYFCASSLNWQAGAGELFFGEGSRLTVL.